The T cell receptor beta chain described here comes from a study of T-cell reconstitution after alpha-beta-depleted transplantation in children. Germline V lookup: CDR1 MDHEN, CDR2 SYDVKM. The CDR3 spans 15 residues. With 8 bases removed from V and 0 bases from J, the gap between germline ends came to 15 bases. Details on this clonotype: Its matching antigen is unknown.

A TCRbeta library incorporating unique molecular identifiers was prepared. From the PCR reads, TCRdb called clonotypes with MiXCR, one entry per CDR3 protein. The sample has a few hundred thousand distinct CDR3 sequences, over 20% seen once. The study's findings and limits: Alpha-beta T cells about two months after transplant reportedly derived from several hundred expanded graft clones. Certain patients had high TCRbeta diversity at day 60, and it came from recipient T cells and thymic progenitors that survived.

The sequence was obtained from a boy under two years old with Wiskott-Aldrich syndrome, due to receive a stem cell transplant. The input for sequencing was PBMCs, taken before TCRalphabeta/CD19-depleted stem cell transplant. The chain joins TRBV28 to TRBJ2-3; D is perhaps TRBD2 (5 bases). The CDR3 region is CASDTAATSTDTQYF. The CDR3 DNA reads as TGTGCCAGCGATACAGCGGCCACTAGCACAGATACGCAGTATTTT.